The rows below give T cell receptor beta chains drawn from one sample of a study of T cell responses to AZD1222 COVID-19 vaccine. The protocol was immunoSEQ multiplex PCR, while the TCRdb copy is restricted to in-frame clones and leaves out a portion. The sample lists roughly 120,000 clones; about 90% were seen once. Sequencing used peripheral blood, obtained on day 0 of AZD1222 vaccination. The receptor source for this set is an adult in good health. Both conserved end residues are part of each CDR3. The D gene is left open where the match is weak. Size is omitted from some rows. Given values are once, few, many or a class for expanded clones.

D | size | J | V | length | CDR3 | DNA
. | once | TRBJ2-7 | TRBV18 | 11 | CASSFEDEQYF | TGTGCCAGCTCGTTCGAGGACGAGCAGTACTTC
. | . | TRBJ1-6 | TRBV24-1 | 15 | CATSLRTEDNSPLHF | TGTGCCACCTCATTACGGACGGAAGATAATTCACCCCTCCACTTT
. | . | TRBJ1-3 | TRBV15 | 17 | CATSRGDGGPLGNTIYF | TGTGCCACCAGCAGAGGCGACGGGGGTCCTCTCGGAAACACCATATATTTT
. | . | TRBJ1-6 | TRBV20-1 | 11 | CSVGGDTPLHF | TGCAGTGTCGGGGGGGATACACCCCTCCACTTT
TRBD1 | . | TRBJ1-4 | TRBV5-1 | 13 | CASSWTGGEKLFF | TGCGCCAGCAGCTGGACAGGTGGAGAAAAACTGTTTTTT
. | . | TRBJ1-1 | TRBV19 | 13 | CASSIRVSAEAFF | TGTGCCAGTAGTATACGGGTGTCGGCTGAAGCTTTCTTT
. | once | TRBJ1-6 | TRBV6-1 | 14 | CASSEVLSNSPLHF | TGTGCCAGCAGTGAAGTGCTCTCTAATTCACCCCTCCACTTT
TRBD1 | once | TRBJ2-5 | TRBV5-6 | 16 | CASSLMYQGDGETQYF | TGTGCCAGCAGCTTGATGTATCAGGGGGATGGAGAGACCCAGTACTTC
TRBD1 | few | TRBJ2-7 | TRBV11-1 | 16 | CASSATGALLSYEQYF | TGTGCCAGCAGCGCCACAGGGGCCCTCCTATCCTACGAGCAGTACTTC
. | . | TRBJ2-7 | TRBV7-9 | 15 | CASSPRESRGYEQYF | TGTGCCAGCAGCCCTAGAGAGTCTCGGGGTTACGAGCAGTACTTC
. | . | TRBJ2-5 | TRBV29-1 | 14 | CSARPGDQQETQYF | TGCAGCGCCCGGCCAGGGGACCAGCAGGAGACCCAGTACTTC
TRBD1 | . | TRBJ1-2 | TRBV19 | 13 | CASSILRGSRYTF | TGTGCCAGTAGTATCCTCAGGGGGTCGCGCTACACCTTC
TRBD2 | few | TRBJ2-1 | TRBV5-4 | 16 | CASSPGTSGVFDEQFF | TGTGCCAGCAGCCCCGGGACTAGCGGAGTGTTCGATGAGCAGTTCTTC
. | few | TRBJ2-7 | TRBV7-2 | 15 | CASSLDNRSSYEQYF | TGTGCCAGCAGCTTAGATAACAGGAGCTCCTACGAGCAGTACTTC
TRBD2 | . | TRBJ2-3 | TRBV13 | 16 | CASSLAPSGVTDTQYF | TGTGCCAGCAGCTTAGCGCCTAGCGGGGTGACAGATACGCAGTATTTT
. | . | TRBJ1-4 | TRBV19 | 15 | CASSVQVSTNEKLFF | TGTGCCAGTAGTGTACAGGTTTCAACTAATGAAAAACTGTTTTTT
TRBD1 | . | TRBJ1-1 | TRBV19 | 15 | CASSTGGGLNTEAFF | TGTGCCAGTAGTACAGGGGGGGGGCTAAACACTGAAGCTTTCTTT